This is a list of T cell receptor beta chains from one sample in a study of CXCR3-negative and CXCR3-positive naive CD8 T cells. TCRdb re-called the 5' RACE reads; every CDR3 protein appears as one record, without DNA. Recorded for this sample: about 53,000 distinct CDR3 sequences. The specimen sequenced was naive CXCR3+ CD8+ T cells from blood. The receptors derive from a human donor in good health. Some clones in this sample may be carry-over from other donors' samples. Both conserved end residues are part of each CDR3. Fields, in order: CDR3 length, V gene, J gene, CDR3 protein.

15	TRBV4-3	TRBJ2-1	CASSQDRGRYNEQFF
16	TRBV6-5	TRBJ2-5	CASRISSGGLQETQYF
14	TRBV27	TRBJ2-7	CASGERGPLYEQYF
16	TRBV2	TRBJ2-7	CASSDFAFPGPYEQYF
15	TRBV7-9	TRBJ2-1	CASSLAGTGPNEQFF
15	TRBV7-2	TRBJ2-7	CASSFGGYRSYEQYF
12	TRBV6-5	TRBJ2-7	CASRTTGNEQYF
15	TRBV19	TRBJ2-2	CASSIGQYGTGELFF
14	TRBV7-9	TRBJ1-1	CASSSWEENTEAFF
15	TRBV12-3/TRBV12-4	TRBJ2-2	CASRIGTFRPGELFF
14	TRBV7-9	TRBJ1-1	CASSLAIGVTEAFF
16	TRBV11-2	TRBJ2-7	CASSLTSEDTYYEQYF
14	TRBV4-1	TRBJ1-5	CASSQQALEQPQHF
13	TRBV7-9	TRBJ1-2	CASSFSSDYGYTF
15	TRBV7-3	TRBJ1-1	CASSLTGQGNTEAFF
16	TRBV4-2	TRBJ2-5	CASSQDSGVGPETQYF
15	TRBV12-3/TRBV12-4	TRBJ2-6	CASSRRGAGANVLTF
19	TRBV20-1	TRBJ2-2	CSADPARGQGAVGTGELFF
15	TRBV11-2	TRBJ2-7	CASSTHPSGVYEQYF
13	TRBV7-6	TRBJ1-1	CASSFGQGNEAFF
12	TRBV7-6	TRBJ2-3	CASSLIRDTQYF
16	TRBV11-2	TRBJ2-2	CASSTASGILSGELFF
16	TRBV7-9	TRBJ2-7	CASSFNDRGADYEQYF
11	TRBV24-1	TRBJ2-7	CATSVGYEQYF
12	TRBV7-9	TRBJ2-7	CASSPPSYEQYF
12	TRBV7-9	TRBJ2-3	CATGTSTDTQYF
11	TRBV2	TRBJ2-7	CASSEAREQYF
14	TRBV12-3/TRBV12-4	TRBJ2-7	CASSSGTVGYEQYF
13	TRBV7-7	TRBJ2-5	CASTTGAGETQYF
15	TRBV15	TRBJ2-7	CATSRGYLTSKQQYF
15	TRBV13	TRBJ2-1	CASSFGRSPYNEQFF
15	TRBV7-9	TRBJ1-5	CASSRDRVGNQPQHF
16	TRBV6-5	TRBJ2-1	CASSLPRAGENNEQFF
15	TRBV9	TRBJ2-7	CASSVAMMGAHEQYF
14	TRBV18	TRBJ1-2	CASSPLDNLDGYTF
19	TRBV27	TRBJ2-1	CASSQLDGTGTSIYNEQFF
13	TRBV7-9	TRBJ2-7	CASLSSLSYEQYF
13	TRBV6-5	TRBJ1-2	CDSSYTTLGGYTF
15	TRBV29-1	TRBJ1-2	CSVEEGAGEVYGYTF
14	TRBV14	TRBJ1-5	CASSQRGGNQPQHF
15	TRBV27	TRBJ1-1	CASSLPDGPNTEAFF
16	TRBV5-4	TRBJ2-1	CASSGGTSGDLNEQFF
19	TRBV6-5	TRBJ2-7	CASSYSMFPGQDISYEQYF
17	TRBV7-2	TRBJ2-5	CASSLDGLPNLSETQYF
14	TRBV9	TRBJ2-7	CASSVGDRAQEQYF
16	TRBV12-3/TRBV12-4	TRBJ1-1	CASSPTPLSGATEAFF
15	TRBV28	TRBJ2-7	CASSSPRLEVYEQYF
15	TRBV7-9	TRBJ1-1	CASSLGVGQNTEAFF
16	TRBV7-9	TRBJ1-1	CASSELGRTTNTEAFF
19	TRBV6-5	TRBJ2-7	CASSPTGTGKVWVRNEQYF
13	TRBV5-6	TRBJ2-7	CASSFGQGGEQYF
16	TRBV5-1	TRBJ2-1	CASRPTSGGPYNEQFF